Sequencing of this T cell receptor (beta chain) was carried out in a study of T cells after posttransplantation cyclophosphamide. Study-level findings and limits: Blood and skin or GI T cell repertoires showed limited TRB overlap. TRB clonality was highly associated with recipient CMV seropositivity and reactivation.

To note about this clone: The antigen remains unidentified.

Libraries were prepared by immunoSEQ multiplex PCR; TCRdb keeps only in-frame clonotypes and omits some of them. This table has roughly 4,900 clones, roughly 73% appearing once. Control samples came 1 year after myeloablative marrow transplants with methotrexate plus calcineurin inhibitor. This TCR was sampled from a female patient aged 50-59 years who received an allogeneic stem cell transplant from an unrelated donor, was CMV-positive, and had acute and chronic GVHD. Some T cells could come from the graft donor. Sequencing used PBMCs, obtained around 320 days after allogeneic stem cell transplant with calcineurin inhibitor and methotrexate.

The CDR3 DNA is TGTGCCAGCAGCCTAGCGGACCGACCGTACGAGCAGTACTTC. This translates into CASSLADRPYEQYF. V and J are TRBV4-2 and TRBJ2-7, with D perhaps TRBD2 (6 bases). V shed 4 bases and J shed 4 bases, with 14 bases lying between them. Germline V CDR1 and CDR2: LGHNA, YNFKEQ. CDR3 length: 14 residues.